The 2 T cell receptor beta chains reported below all come from one sample, sequenced in a study of blood T cell repertoires in COVID-19. Clones were sequenced by immunoSEQ multiplex PCR, and TCRdb holds only the in-frame ones, with some missing. The sample records some 60,000 clones, 80% to 85% being singletons. Material for sequencing was peripheral blood. The receptors stem from a man aged 30 to 39 with COVID-19, enrolled during active disease.

The chain couples TRBV28 to TRBJ1-4; TRBD1 agrees at 8 bases. This CDR3 contains 16 residues. V gave up 6 bases and J gave up 8 bases; unmatched junction bases: 14. Per germline, CDR1 MDHEN and CDR2 SYDVKM. The CDR3 is CASSYLRAGGSEKLFF. CDR3 nucleotide sequence: TGTGCCAGCAGCTACCTTAGGGCAGGGGGCTCGGAAAAACTGTTTTTT.

V usage is TRBV12-5 and J usage is TRBJ2-3, with D maybe TRBD2 (5 bases). Trimming shortened V by 3 bases and J by 5 bases, and 9 bases separated the two germline ends. The V gene's germline CDR1 is LGHNT and CDR2 FRNRAP. There are 13 residues in the CDR3. The CDR3 DNA reads TGTGCTAGTGGTTTCGGGGTAAAAGATACGCAGTATTTT. This encodes CASGFGVKDTQYF.